One sample yielded the 14 T cell receptor beta chains listed below, sequenced in a study of T cell responses to AZD1222 COVID-19 vaccine (dated by TCRdb to the early 2020s). Explained via the paper, the time point label denotes: baseline before first vaccination. To prepare the library, the immunoSEQ multiplex PCR assay was applied. Drawn from immuneACCESS, this table holds only the in-frame rearrangements with V and J called that TCRdb kept. Clones are partly lost; checked studies trace under half to an unresolved V gene and leave the rest unexplained. Present in this sample are 120,000 or so clones, roughly 93% of which were seen just once. The leading ten clones occupy approximately 1.5% of the sample. Sequences were derived from peripheral blood, sampled on day 0 of AZD1222 vaccination. The receptors were sampled from an adult in good health.

The genes are TRBV18 and TRBJ2-1; the D is unclear. The CDR3 sequence is 15 residues long. Trimming took off 1 base at V and 0 bases at J, with 7 bases between the two ends. Germline V gives CDR1 KGHSH, CDR2 LQKENI. CDR3 sequence: CASSPLRSSYNEQFF. CDR3 coding DNA: TGTGCCAGCTCACCACTGAGAAGCTCCTACAATGAGCAGTTCTTC.

This chain links TRBV7-2 with TRBJ1-1; 7 bases align to TRBD1. This CDR3 spans 14 amino acids. Germline values: CDR1 SGHTA, CDR2 FQGNSA. With 5 bases clipped from V and 4 bases from J, the junction kept 7 bases outside the gene matches. The CDR3 DNA reads TGTGCCAGCAGCGTCAGGGGGTTCGGCACTGAAGCTTTCTTT. Residues: CASSVRGFGTEAFF.

V and J are TRBV27 and TRBJ1-2, with a possible D match to TRBD1 (6 bases). Trimming shortened V by 6 bases and J by 7 bases, and 18 bases separated the two germline ends. Germline values: CDR1 MNHEY, CDR2 SMNVEV (reference sequence). The CDR3 has 14 amino acids. CDR3 bases: TGTGCCAGCAGCCGGACAGACCTCTCGGGTGGCTACACCTTC. It codes for CASSRTDLSGGYTF.

V gene TRBV6-6 combines with J gene TRBJ2-3; the match to TRBD2 covers 7 bases. In germline, CDR1 is MNHNY, CDR2 SVGAGI (reference sequence). V shed 7 bases, J shed 8 bases, and the junction held 15 bases outside the gene matches. The CDR3 has 15 amino acids. The CDR3 loop reads CASTGDYPQSRTQYF. CDR3 nucleotides: TGTGCCAGCACTGGGGACTACCCTCAGAGTCGTACGCAGTATTTT.

The V call is TRBV30, the J call TRBJ2-1, with D unclear. The germline V and J ends were trimmed by 0 bases and 5 bases, with 8 bases remaining between them. The CDR3 consists of 13 residues. Germline CDR1 is GTSNPN and CDR2 is SVGIG (reference sequence). Here the CDR3 reads CAWSVNRHNEQFF. The CDR3 bases are TGTGCCTGGAGTGTTAATCGCCACAATGAGCAGTTCTTC.

This clone was seen only a few times. The chain carries TRBV6-2 or TRBV6-3 and TRBJ2-3; 12 bases agree with TRBD2. Unmatched junction bases numbered 5, after V lost 0 bases and J lost 4 bases. The germline CDR1 and CDR2 sequences are MNHEY and SVGEGT. The CDR3 totals 17 residues. CDR3 DNA: TGTGCCAGCAGTTACTCGAGCCTAGCGGGAGGGGCAGATACGCAGTATTTT. Amino acids: CASSYSSLAGGADTQYF.

The chain recombines TRBV24-1 with TRBJ1-5, with a possible D match to TRBD1 (5 bases). The length of the CDR3 is 17 residues. Trimming took 3 bases from V and 4 from J, leaving 18 bases between them. Germline lookup yields CDR1 KGHDR and CDR2 SFDVKD. CDR3 coding DNA: TGTGCCACCAGTGATCGGGGGTTTAGGCAGCTGAATCAGCCCCAGCATTTT. This gives the protein CATSDRGFRQLNQPQHF.

The chain uses TRBV4-3 and TRBJ2-1, with D possibly being TRBD2 (6 bases). CDR1 is LGHNA and CDR2 is YSLEER in the germline V gene. CDR3 length: 16 amino acids. Trimming pared 1 base from V and 9 bases from J, leaving 19 bases between. CDR3 coding DNA: TGCGCCAGCAGCCAAGTTGTCGGGGACTCACGCAGTGAGCAGTTCTTC. Translating it yields CASSQVVGDSRSEQFF.

This clone was observed a few times. The CDR3 sequence: CASTPVAGGATGELFF. In nucleotides, the CDR3 is TGTGCCAGCACCCCCGTAGCGGGAGGCGCCACCGGGGAGCTGTTTTTT. The genes are TRBV11-2 and TRBJ2-2; TRBD2 matches at 10 bases. The germline V gene encodes CDR1 SGHAT and CDR2 FQNNGV. The CDR3 consists of 16 residues. After removal of 7 bases from V and 4 bases from J, the junction contained 9 bases not matched to a gene.

The V call is TRBV6-5, the J call TRBJ2-1; D is perhaps TRBD1 (6 bases). This CDR3 is 15 amino acids long. Between the trimmed V and J ends, which lost 0 bases and 10 bases, there was a span of 16 bases. CDR1 and CDR2 (germline): MNHEY, SVGAGI. CDR3 in DNA: TGTGCCAGCAGTTACTCGACAGGACCGACCCGGGAGCAGTTCTTC. Translating gives CASSYSTGPTREQFF.

This chain connects TRBV3-1 (or the pseudogene TRBV3-2) to TRBJ1-1, with 9 positions matching TRBD1. V dropped 4 bases and J dropped 1; count of bases not matched to a gene: 10. This CDR3 has 17 amino acids. Germline-derived CDR1 and CDR2 are LGHDT and YNNKEL (reference sequence). The CDR3 is CASSPNRQGVTNTEAFF. As DNA, the CDR3 is TGTGCCAGCAGCCCCAACCGACAGGGGGTAACGAACACTGAAGCTTTCTTT.

The chain joins TRBV11-3 to TRBJ1-1; 7 nucleotides line up with TRBD1. The J segment lost 3 bases and the V segment lost 3 bases, leaving 1 base of the junction unmatched. The CDR3 totals 13 residues. CDR1 is SGHNT, CDR2 YENEEA, per germline. The chain's CDR3 is CASSFQGDTEAFF. The DNA for the CDR3 is TGTGCCAGCAGCTTTCAGGGGGACACTGAAGCTTTCTTT.

This clone appeared a single time. The chain links TRBV5-1 to TRBJ2-2; D remains ambiguous. Germline loops: CDR1 SGHRS, CDR2 YFSETQ. Between the trimmed V and J ends, which lost 0 bases and 0 bases, there was a span of 9 bases. The CDR3 is made up of 16 amino acids. This CDR3 reads CASSLGQTSNTGELFF. The CDR3 nucleotides are TGCGCCAGCAGCTTGGGGCAGACATCGAACACCGGGGAGCTGTTTTTT.

This rearrangement joins TRBV4-1 to TRBJ2-1, with 7 bases identical to TRBD2. The CDR3 runs to 16 residues. Germline V CDR1 and CDR2: MGHRA, YSYEKL. Trimming took 0 bases from V and 3 from J; bases not matched to a gene: 5. The CDR3 region is CASSQDRLAVYNEQFF. DNA for the CDR3: TGCGCCAGCAGCCAAGATCGGCTAGCGGTCTACAATGAGCAGTTCTTC.